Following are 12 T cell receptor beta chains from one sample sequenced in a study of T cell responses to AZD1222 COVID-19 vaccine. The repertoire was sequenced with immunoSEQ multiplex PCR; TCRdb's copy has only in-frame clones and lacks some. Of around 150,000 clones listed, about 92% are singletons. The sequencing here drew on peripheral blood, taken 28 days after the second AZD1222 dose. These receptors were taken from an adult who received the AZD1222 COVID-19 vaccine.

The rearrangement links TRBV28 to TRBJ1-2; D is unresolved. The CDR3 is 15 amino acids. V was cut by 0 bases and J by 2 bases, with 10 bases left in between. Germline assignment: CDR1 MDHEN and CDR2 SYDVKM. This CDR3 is CASSLWRQANYGYTF. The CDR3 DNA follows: TGTGCCAGCAGTTTATGGCGGCAGGCAAACTATGGCTACACCTTC.

The CDR3 here is CAWSDQGNMYGYTF. Here the CDR3 DNA reads TGTGCCTGGAGTGACCAGGGGAACATGTATGGCTACACCTTC. This chain connects TRBV30 to TRBJ1-2; possible D gene TRBD1, 6 bases. The germline CDR1 and CDR2 sequences are GTSNPN and SVGIG (reference sequence). Deletions cut 1 base from V and 5 bases from J, with 14 bases between. The length of the CDR3 is 14 residues.

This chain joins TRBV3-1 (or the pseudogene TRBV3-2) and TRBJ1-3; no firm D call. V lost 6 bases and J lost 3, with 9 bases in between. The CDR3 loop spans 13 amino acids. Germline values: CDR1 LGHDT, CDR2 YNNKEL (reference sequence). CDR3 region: CASRGRSGNTIYF. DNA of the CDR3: TGTGCCAGCAGAGGGAGGAGTGGAAACACCATATATTTT.

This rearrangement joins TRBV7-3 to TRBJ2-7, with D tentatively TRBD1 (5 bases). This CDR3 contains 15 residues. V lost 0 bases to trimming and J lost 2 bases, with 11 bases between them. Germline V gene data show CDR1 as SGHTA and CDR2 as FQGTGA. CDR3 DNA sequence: TGTGCCAGCAGCTTAACTGCAGGGAAACCCTACGAGCAGTACTTC. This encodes CASSLTAGKPYEQYF. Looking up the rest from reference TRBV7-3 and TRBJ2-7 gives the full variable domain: GAGVSQTPSNKVTEKGKYVELRCDPISGHTALYWYRQSLGQGPEFLIYFQGTGAADDSGLPNDRFFAVRPEGSVSTLKIQRTERGDSAVYLCASSLTAGKPYEQYFGPGTRLTVT.

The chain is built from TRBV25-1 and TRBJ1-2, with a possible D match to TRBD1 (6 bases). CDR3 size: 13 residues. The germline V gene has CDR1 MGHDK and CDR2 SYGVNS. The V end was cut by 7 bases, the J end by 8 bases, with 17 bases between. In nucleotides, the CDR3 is TGTGCCAGCACCTACGGGGGCGAGGGAGGCTACACCTTC. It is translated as CASTYGGEGGYTF.

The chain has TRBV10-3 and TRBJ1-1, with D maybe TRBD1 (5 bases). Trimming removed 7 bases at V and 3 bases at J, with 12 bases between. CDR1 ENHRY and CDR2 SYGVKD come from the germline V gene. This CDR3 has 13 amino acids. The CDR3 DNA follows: TGTGCCATCAATTCTGGGGGGGACACTGAAGCTTTCTTT. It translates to CAINSGGDTEAFF.

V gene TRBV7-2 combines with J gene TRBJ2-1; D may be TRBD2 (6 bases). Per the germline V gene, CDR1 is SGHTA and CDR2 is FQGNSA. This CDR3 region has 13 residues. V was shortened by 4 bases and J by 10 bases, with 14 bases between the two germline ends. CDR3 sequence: CASSSVRAGEQFF. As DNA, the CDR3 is TGTGCCAGCAGCTCCGTGCGTGCGGGGGAGCAGTTCTTC.

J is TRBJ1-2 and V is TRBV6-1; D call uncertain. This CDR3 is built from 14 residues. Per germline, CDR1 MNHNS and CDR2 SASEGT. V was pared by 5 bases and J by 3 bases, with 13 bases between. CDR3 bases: TGTGCCAGCAGTTATGTCGGACTTGACTATGGCTACACCTTC. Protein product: CASSYVGLDYGYTF.

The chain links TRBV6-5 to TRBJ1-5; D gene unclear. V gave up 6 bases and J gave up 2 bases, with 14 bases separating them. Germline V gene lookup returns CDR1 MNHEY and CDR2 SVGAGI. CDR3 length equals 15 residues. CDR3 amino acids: CASSYGSIGNQPQHF. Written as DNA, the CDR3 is TGTGCCAGCAGCTACGGGAGTATTGGCAATCAGCCCCAGCATTTT.

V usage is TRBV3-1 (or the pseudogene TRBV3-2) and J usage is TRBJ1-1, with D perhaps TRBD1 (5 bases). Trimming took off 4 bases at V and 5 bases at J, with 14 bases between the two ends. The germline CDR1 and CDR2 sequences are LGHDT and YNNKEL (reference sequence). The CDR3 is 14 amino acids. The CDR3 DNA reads TGTGCCAGCAGCCCGCTGGCGGGGGAAACTGAAGCTTTCTTT. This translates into CASSPLAGETEAFF.

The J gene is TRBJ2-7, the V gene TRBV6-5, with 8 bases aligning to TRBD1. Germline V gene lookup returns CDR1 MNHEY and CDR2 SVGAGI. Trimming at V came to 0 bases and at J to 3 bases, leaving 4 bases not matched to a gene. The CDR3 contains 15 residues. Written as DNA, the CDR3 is TGTGCCAGCAGTTACTCCAGACAGGGGTTCTACGAGCAGTACTTC. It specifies CASSYSRQGFYEQYF.

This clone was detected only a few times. The CDR3 is CASSENSGSMRELFF. In DNA form, the CDR3 reads TGTGCCAGCAGCGAAAATAGCGGGAGTATGAGGGAGCTGTTTTTT. V usage is TRBV6-4 and J usage is TRBJ2-2, with TRBD2 matching 9 bases. Trimming cost V 6 bases and J 9 bases; bases outside gene matches: 11. The CDR3 totals 15 residues. In germline, CDR1 is MRHNA, CDR2 SNTAGT.